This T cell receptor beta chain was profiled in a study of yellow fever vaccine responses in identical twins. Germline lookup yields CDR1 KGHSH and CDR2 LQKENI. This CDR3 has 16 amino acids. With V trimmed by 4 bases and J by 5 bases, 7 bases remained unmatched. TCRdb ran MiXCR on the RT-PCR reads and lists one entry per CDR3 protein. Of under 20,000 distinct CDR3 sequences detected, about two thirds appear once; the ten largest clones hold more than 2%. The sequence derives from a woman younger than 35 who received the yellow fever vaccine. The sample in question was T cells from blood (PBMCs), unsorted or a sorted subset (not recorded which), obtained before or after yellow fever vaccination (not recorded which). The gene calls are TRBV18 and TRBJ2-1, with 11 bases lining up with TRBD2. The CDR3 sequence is CASSLMTSGKNNEQFF. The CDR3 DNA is TGTGCCAGCTCACTAATGACTAGCGGGAAGAACAATGAGCAGTTCTTC. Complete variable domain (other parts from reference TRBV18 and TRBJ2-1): NAGVMQNPRHLVRRRGQEARLRCSPMKGHSHVYWYRQLPEEGLKFMVYLQKENIIDESGMPKERFSAEFPKEGPSILRIQQVVRGDSAAYFCASSLMTSGKNNEQFFGPGTRLTVL.